Sequencing of this T cell receptor beta chain was carried out in a study of T cell responses to AZD1222 COVID-19 vaccine. The study's findings and limits: Just five to seven AZD1222 recipients tested seropositive at baseline. Following two doses of AZD1222, Spike-specific TCR breadth and depth rose. None of the repertoires were sampled until the peak T cell response had passed. Within unmutated variant regions lay the reported targets of nearly half of spike-specific TCRs.

Assay used: immunoSEQ multiplex PCR; TCRdb lists only in-frame clones, some missing. This sample has about 100,000 clones, with around nine tenths found just once. The length of the CDR3 is 14 residues. Germline CDR1 is MNHEY and CDR2 is SVGAGI. The J segment lost 6 bases and the V segment lost 5 bases, leaving 7 bases of the junction unmatched. To note about this clone: The antigen remains unidentified.

The sequencing used peripheral blood, collected 28 days after the second dose of the MenACWY control vaccine. The sequence derives from an adult who received the MenACWY meningococcal vaccine as a control. The J gene is TRBJ1-2, the V gene TRBV6-5; 9 bases align to TRBD1. The CDR3 bases are TGTGCCAGCAGTCCACGAGGACAGGGGAATGGCTACACCTTC. Its protein product is CASSPRGQGNGYTF.